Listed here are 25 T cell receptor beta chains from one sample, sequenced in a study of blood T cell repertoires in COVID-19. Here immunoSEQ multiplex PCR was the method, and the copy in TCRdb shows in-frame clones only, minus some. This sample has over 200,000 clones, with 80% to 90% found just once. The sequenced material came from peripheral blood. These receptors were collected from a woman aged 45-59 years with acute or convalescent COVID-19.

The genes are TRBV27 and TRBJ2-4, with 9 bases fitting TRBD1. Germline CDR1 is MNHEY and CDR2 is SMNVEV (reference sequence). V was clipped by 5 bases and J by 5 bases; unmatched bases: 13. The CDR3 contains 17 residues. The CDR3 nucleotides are TGTGCCAGCAGTCGATTCGGGACAGGGACGGGGGAAAACATTCAGTACTTC. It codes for CASSRFGTGTGENIQYF.

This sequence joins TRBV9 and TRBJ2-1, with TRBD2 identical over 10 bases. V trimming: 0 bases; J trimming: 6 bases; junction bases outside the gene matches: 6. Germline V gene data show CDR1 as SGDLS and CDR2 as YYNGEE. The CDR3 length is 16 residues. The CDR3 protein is CASSVVEREGRNEQFF. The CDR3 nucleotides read TGTGCCAGCAGCGTAGTGGAGCGGGAGGGCCGCAATGAGCAGTTCTTC.

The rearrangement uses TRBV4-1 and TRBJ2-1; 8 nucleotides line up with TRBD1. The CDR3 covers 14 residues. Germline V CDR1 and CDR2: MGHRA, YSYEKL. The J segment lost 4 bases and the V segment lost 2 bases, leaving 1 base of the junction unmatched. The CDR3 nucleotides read TGCGCCAGCAGCCAAAGGACAGGGTACAATGAGCAGTTCTTC. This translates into CASSQRTGYNEQFF.

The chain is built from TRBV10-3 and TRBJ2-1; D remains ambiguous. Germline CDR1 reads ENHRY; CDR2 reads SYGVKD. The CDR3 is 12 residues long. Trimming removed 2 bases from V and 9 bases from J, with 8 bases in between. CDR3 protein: CAISETPGEQFF. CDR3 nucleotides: TGTGCCATCAGTGAGACTCCGGGTGAGCAGTTCTTC.

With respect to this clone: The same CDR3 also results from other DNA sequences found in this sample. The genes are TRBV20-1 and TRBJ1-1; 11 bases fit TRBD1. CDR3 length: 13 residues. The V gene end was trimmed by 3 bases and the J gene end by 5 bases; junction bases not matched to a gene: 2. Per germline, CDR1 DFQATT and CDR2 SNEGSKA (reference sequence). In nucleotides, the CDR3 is TGCAGTGCTAGTAGGGACAGGGGGACTGAAGCTTTCTTT. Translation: CSASRDRGTEAFF.

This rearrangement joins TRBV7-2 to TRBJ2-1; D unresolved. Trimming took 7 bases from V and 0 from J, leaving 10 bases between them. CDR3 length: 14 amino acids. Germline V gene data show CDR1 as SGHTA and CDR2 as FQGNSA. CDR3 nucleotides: TGTGCCAGCAATAACCCCAGCTCCTACAATGAGCAGTTCTTC. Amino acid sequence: CASNNPSSYNEQFF. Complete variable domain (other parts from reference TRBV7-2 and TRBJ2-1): GAGVSQSPSNKVTEKGKDVELRCDPISGHTALYWYRQSLGQGLEFLIYFQGNSAPDKSGLPSDRFSAERTGGSVSTLTIQRTQQEDSAVYLCASNNPSSYNEQFFGPGTRLTVL.

CDR3 protein: CASRQTGGAVPIGYTF. The CDR3 DNA is TGTGCCAGCAGGCAGACAGGGGGCGCCGTCCCTATTGGCTACACCTTC. J is TRBJ1-2 and V is TRBV2; TRBD1 aligns across 10 bases. From germline, CDR1 is SNHLY and CDR2 FYNNEI. The length of the CDR3 is 16 residues. The ends lost 6 bases at V and 7 bases at J; junction bases unmatched: 14.

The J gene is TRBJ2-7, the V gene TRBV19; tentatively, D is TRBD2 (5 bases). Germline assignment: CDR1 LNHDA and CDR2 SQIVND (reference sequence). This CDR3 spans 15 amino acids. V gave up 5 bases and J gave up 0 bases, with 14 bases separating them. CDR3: CASSHHVGSSYEQYF. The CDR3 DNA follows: TGTGCCAGTAGTCACCATGTGGGGAGCTCCTACGAGCAGTACTTC. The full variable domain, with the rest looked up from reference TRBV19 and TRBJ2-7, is DGGITQSPKYLFRKEGQNVTLSCEQNLNHDAMYWYRQDPGQGLRLIYYSQIVNDFQKGDIAEGYSVSREKKESFPLTVTSAQKNPTAFYLCASSHHVGSSYEQYFGPGTRLTVT.

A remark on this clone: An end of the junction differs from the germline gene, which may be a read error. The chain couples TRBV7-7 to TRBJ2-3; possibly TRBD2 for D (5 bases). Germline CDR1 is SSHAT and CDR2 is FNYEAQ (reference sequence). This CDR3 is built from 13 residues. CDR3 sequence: CASSPGLADTQYF. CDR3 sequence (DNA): TGTGCTAGCAGTCCCGGACTGGCAGATACGCAGTATTTT.

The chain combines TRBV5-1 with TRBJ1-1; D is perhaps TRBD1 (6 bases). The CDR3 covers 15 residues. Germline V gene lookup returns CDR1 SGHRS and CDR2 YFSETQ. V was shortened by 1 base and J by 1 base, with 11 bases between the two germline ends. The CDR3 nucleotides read TGCGCCAGCAGCTTGTTTGCAGGGGCGAACACTGAAGCTTTCTTT. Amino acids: CASSLFAGANTEAFF.

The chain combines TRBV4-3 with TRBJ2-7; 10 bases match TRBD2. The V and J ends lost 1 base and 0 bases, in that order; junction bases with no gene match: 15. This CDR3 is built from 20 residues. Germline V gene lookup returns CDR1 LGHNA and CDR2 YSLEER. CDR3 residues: CASSQGFISGRPPSSYEQYF. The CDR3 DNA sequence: TGCGCCAGCAGCCAAGGCTTCATTAGCGGGAGGCCTCCGAGCTCCTACGAGCAGTACTTC.

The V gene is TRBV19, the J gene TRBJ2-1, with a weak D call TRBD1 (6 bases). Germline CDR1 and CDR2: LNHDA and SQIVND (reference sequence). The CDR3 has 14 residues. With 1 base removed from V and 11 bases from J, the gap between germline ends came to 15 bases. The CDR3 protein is CASSIAPGDGKQFF. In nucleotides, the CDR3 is TGTGCCAGTAGTATAGCCCCAGGGGACGGCAAGCAGTTCTTC.

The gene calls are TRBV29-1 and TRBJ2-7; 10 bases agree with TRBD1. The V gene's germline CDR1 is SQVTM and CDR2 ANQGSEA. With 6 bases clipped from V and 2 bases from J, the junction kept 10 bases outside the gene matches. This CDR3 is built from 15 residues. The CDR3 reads CSVITRDRGPYEQYF. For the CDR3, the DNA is TGCAGCGTAATAACCCGGGACAGGGGTCCCTACGAGCAGTACTTC.

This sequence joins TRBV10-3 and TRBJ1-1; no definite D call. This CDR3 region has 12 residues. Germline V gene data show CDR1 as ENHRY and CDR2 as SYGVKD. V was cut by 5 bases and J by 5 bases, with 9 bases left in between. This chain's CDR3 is CAISSEVTEAFF. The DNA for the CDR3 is TGTGCCATCAGTTCGGAGGTTACTGAAGCTTTCTTT.

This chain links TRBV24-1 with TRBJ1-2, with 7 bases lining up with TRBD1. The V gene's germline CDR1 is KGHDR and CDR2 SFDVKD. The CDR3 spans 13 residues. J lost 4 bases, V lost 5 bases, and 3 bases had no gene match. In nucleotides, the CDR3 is TGTGCCACCAGTGCCGGGGACAGCTATGGCTACACCTTC. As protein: CATSAGDSYGYTF.

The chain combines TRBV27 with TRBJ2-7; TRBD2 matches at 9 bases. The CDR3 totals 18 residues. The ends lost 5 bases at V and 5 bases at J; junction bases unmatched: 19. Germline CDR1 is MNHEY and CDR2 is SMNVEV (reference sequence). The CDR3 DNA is TGTGCCAGCAGTAATCTCGCCCGCTTCGCGGGAGGGCCGCACGAGCAGTACTTC. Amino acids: CASSNLARFAGGPHEQYF.

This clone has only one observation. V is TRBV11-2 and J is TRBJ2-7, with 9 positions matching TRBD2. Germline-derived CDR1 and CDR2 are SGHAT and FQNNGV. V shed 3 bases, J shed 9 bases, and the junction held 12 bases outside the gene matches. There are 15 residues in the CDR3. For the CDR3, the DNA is TGTGCCAGCAGCTTCATGGCGGGAGGGCGGAGTGGGCAGTACTTC. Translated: CASSFMAGGRSGQYF.

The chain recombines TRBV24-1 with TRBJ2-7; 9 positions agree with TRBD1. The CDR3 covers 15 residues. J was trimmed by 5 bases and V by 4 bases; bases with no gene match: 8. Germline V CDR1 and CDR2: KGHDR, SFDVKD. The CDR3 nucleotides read TGTGCCACCAGTGAGGCCGGGACAGGGCCCCACGAGCAGTACTTC. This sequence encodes CATSEAGTGPHEQYF.

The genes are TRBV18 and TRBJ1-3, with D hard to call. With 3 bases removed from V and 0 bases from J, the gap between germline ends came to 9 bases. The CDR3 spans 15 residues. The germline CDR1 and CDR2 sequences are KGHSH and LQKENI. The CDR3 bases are TGTGCCAGCTCACCGAACCCGAGCTCTGGAAACACCATATATTTT. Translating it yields CASSPNPSSGNTIYF.

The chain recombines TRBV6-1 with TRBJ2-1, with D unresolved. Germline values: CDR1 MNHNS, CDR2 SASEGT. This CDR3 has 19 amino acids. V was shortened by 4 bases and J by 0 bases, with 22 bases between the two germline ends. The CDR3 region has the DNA TGTGCCAGCAGTGCGACTGGTGGTGGGTTCTCCCTCTCCTACAATGAGCAGTTCTTC. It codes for CASSATGGGFSLSYNEQFF.

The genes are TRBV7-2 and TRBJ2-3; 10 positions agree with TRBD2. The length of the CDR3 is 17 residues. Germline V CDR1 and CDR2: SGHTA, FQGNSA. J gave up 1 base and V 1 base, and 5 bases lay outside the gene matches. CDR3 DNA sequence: TGTGCCAGCAGCTTAGTTCCTGGACTAGCGGGCACAGATACGCAGTATTTT. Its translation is CASSLVPGLAGTDTQYF.

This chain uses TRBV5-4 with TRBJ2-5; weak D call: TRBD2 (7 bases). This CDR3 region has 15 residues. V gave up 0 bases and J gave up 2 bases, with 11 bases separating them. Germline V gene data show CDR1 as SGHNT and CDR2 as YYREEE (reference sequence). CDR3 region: CASSLEGGTQETQYF. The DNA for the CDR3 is TGTGCCAGCAGCTTGGAGGGAGGGACACAAGAGACCCAGTACTTC.

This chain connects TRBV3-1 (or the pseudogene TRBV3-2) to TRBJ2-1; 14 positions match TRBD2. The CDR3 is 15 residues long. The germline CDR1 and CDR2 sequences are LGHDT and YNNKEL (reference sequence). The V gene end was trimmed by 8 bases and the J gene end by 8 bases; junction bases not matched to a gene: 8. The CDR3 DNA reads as TGTGCCAGCGGACTAGCGGGAGGAGGCTGGGATGAGCAGTTCTTC. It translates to CASGLAGGGWDEQFF.

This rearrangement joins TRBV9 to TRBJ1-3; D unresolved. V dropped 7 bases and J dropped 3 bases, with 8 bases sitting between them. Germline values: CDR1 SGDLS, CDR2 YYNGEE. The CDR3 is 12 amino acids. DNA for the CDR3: TGTGCCAGCCGGGGATTTGGAAACACCATATATTTT. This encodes CASRGFGNTIYF.

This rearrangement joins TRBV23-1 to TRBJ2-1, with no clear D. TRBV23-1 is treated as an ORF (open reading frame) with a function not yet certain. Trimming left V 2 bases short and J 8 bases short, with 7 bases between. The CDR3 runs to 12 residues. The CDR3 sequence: CASSQRVDEQFF. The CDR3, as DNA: TGCGCCAGCAGTCAACGAGTGGATGAGCAGTTCTTC.